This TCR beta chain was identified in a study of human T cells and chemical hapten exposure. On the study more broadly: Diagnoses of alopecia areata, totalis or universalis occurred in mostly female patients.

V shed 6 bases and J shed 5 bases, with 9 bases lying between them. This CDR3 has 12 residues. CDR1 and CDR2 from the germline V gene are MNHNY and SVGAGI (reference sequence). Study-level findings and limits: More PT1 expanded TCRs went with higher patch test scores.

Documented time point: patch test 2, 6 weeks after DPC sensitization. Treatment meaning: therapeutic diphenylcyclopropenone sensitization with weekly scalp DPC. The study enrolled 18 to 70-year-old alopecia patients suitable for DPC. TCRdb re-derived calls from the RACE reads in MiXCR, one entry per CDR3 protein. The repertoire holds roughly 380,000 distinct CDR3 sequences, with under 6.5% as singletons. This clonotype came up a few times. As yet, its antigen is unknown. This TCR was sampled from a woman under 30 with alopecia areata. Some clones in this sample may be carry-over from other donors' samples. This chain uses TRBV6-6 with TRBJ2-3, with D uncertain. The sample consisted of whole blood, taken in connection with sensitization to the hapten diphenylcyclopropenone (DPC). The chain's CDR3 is CASSPGQDTQYF. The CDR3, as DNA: TGTGCCAGCAGCCCCGGCCAAGATACGCAGTATTTT.